The 31 T cell receptor beta chains presented below share a single source sample, sequenced in a study of T cells in women clearing cervical HPV infection. Assay used: immunoSEQ multiplex PCR; TCRdb lists only in-frame clones, some missing. Its table records 20,000 to 25,000 clones. Sequenced input: blood buffy coat. The receptors here all came from a woman aged 18-70 years with a cervical HPV16 infection that either progressed to CIN3+ or cleared (not recorded which).

Remarks on this clone: The read falls 3 residues short of the CDR3 end, and the missing part is taken from the germline J gene. J is TRBJ2-1 and V is TRBV10-3, with 8 bases identical to TRBD2. Germline V gene sequence: CDR1 ENHRY, CDR2 SYGVKD. V lost 4 bases, J lost 9 bases, and 8 bases stayed unmatched. CDR3 length: 14 residues. CDR3 residues: CAISAQREMGEQFF. The sequenced part of the CDR3 DNA is TGTGCCATCAGTGCCCAGCGGGAGATGGGTGAG.

Points on this clone: The read falls 3 residues short of the CDR3 end, and the missing part is taken from the germline J gene. This chain uses TRBV29-1 with TRBJ2-1, with 9 bases fitting TRBD1. Trimming at V came to 6 bases and at J to 9 bases, leaving 9 bases not matched to a gene. Per germline, CDR1 SQVTM and CDR2 ANQGSEA. This CDR3 is built from 13 residues. CDR3 loop: CSVTNTGGAEQFF. CDR3 DNA, as far as it was read: TGCAGCGTAACAAACACAGGGGGCGCTGAG.

As regards this clone: From the germline J gene comes the end of the CDR3, since the read stops 3 residues before it. The rearrangement joins TRBV20-1 to TRBJ2-3; 10 bases are shared with TRBD1. Germline V CDR1 and CDR2: DFQATT, SNEGSKA (reference sequence). CDR3 length: 16 amino acids. The covered CDR3 bases are TGCAGTGCTAGAGTAAAGGGACAGGGGAGTTTTCAGCCG. This codes for CSARVKGQGSFQP. The CDR3 as a whole reads CSARVKGQGSFQPQYF.

With respect to this clone: The DNA ends 3 residues before the CDR3 does, and the rest of the CDR3 is filled in from the germline J gene. The chain joins TRBV19 to TRBJ1-2, with D maybe TRBD1 (5 bases). Germline-derived CDR1 and CDR2 are LNHDA and SQIVND (reference sequence). The CDR3 runs 16 residues. The CDR3 here is CASSIVGGLFDNDYTF. Partial CDR3 DNA: TGTGCCAGTAGTATAGTTGGGGGACTGTTCGACAATGAC. The full variable domain, with the rest looked up from reference TRBV19 and TRBJ1-2, is DGGITQSPKYLFRKEGQNVTLSCEQNLNHDAMYWYRQDPGQGLRLIYYSQIVNDFQKGDIAEGYSVSREKKESFPLTVTSAQKNPTAFYLCASSIVGGLFDNDYTFGSGTRLTVV.

As for this clone: Read sequence stops 3 residues before the CDR3 end, and the germline J gene provides the missing end. The chain couples TRBV7-6 to TRBJ1-5; D possibly corresponds to TRBD1 (6 bases). V was shortened by 1 base and J by 7 bases, with 14 bases between the two germline ends. Germline CDR1 SGHVS, CDR2 FNYEAQ. There are 15 residues in the CDR3. The CDR3 bases that were read are TGTGCCAGCAGCTTAGAGGAGGGACACAGCCAGCCC. Translation gives CASSLEEGHSQP. From start to end, the CDR3 is CASSLEEGHSQPQHF.

Worth noting for this clone: Read sequence stops 3 residues before the CDR3 end, and the germline J gene provides the missing end. The rearrangement uses TRBV12-5 and TRBJ2-5, with TRBD2 matching 14 bases. This CDR3 has 17 amino acids. Germline V gives CDR1 LGHNT, CDR2 FRNRAP. J was trimmed by 2 bases and V by 1 base; bases with no gene match: 3. The DNA read from the CDR3 is TGTGCTAGTGGTTTGGGGACTAGCGGGGGGCCTCAAGAGACC. Amino acid sequence: CASGLGTSGGPQET. The entire CDR3 sequence reads CASGLGTSGGPQETQYF. The full variable domain, in which reference TRBV12-5 and TRBJ2-5 provide the parts outside the CDR3, is DARVTQTPRHKVTEMGQEVTMRCQPILGHNTVFWYRQTMMQGLELLAYFRNRAPLDDSGMPKDRFSAEMPDATLATLKIQPSEPRDSAVYFCASGLGTSGGPQETQYFGPGTRLLVL.

Notes on this clone: The CDR3 end is not reached by the read, which stops 3 residues before it; the germline J gene fills it in. The V and J genes are TRBV7-2 and TRBJ2-1; 8 bases match TRBD2. V dropped 0 bases and J dropped 6; count of bases not matched to a gene: 10. Germline values: CDR1 SGHTA, CDR2 FQGNSA. The CDR3 loop spans 17 amino acids. The CDR3 region is CASSLAILAGQGNEQFF. The CDR3 bases that were read are TGTGCCAGCAGCTTAGCGATTTTAGCGGGACAAGGCAATGAG. Combining the CDR3 with reference TRBV7-2 and TRBJ2-1 gives the whole variable domain GAGVSQSPSNKVTEKGKDVELRCDPISGHTALYWYRQSLGQGLEFLIYFQGNSAPDKSGLPSDRFSAERTGGSVSTLTIQRTQQEDSAVYLCASSLAILAGQGNEQFFGPGTRLTVL.

Worth noting for this clone: The read ends 3 residues early relative to the CDR3; the germline J gene fills the gap. The gene calls are TRBV20-1 and TRBJ2-7; 7 nucleotides agree with TRBD2. The junction had 16 bases not matched to a gene; V was cut back by 6 bases and J by 5 bases. The CDR3 runs 15 residues. CDR1 is DFQATT and CDR2 is SNEGSKA in the germline V gene (reference sequence). The CDR3 sequence: CSAPDLAGVRNEQYF. Incomplete CDR3 DNA: TGCAGTGCCCCTGATCTGGCGGGAGTTCGTAACGAG.

The part of the CDR3 DNA that was read is TGTGCCAGCTCCCTCACTCAGGGACAGGCGGCCCATCAGCCG. Its protein product is CASSLTQGQAAHQP. The CDR3 as a whole reads CASSLTQGQAAHQPQYF. This chain uses TRBV18 with TRBJ2-3; TRBD1 matches at 8 bases. The CDR3 extends 3 residues past the end of the read, so its final part is completed from the germline J gene. Germline CDR1 and CDR2: KGHSH and LQKENI. The CDR3 runs 17 residues.

About this clone itself: The read terminates 3 residues ahead of where the CDR3 ends, so the germline J gene completes it. The chain links TRBV12-3 or TRBV12-4 to TRBJ2-7; TRBD1 might be the D (6 bases). V lost 6 bases to trimming and J lost 0 bases, with 21 bases between them. CDR3 size: 17 residues. This chain's CDR3 is CASSLQTPQGSSYEQYF. The sequenced CDR3 bases are TGTGCCAGCAGCCTACAAACCCCACAGGGAAGCTCCTACGAG.

Points on this clone: The CDR3 end is not reached by the read, which stops 3 residues before it; the germline J gene fills it in. This chain links TRBV29-1 with TRBJ2-3; D unresolved. CDR1 and CDR2 (germline): SQVTM, ANQGSEA. The CDR3 covers 13 residues. The sequenced CDR3 bases are TGCAGCGTTGAAATGGCAGTAGGGCAGACG. As protein: CSVEMAVGQT. The entire CDR3 protein reads CSVEMAVGQTQYF.

With regard to this clone: The DNA ends 3 residues before the CDR3 does, and the rest of the CDR3 is filled in from the germline J gene. This chain links TRBV28 with TRBJ2-4; a possible D gene is TRBD2 (6 bases). The CDR3 extends over 15 amino acids. Germline V CDR1 and CDR2: MDHEN, SYDVKM. V lost 6 bases, J lost 3 bases, and 15 bases lay in between. CDR3: CASSPPGGVKNIQYF. CDR3 bases read: TGTGCCAGCAGCCCGCCCGGAGGGGTCAAAAACATT.

With respect to this clone: Read data end 3 residues before the CDR3 end; the end is taken from the germline J gene. The chain couples TRBV4-1 to TRBJ1-1, with a tentative D call TRBD1 (6 bases). Deletions cut 6 bases from V and 4 bases from J, with 18 bases between. CDR1 and CDR2 (germline): MGHRA, YSYEKL. The CDR3 runs 15 residues. CDR3 bases read: TGCGCCAGCAGGTTCAGCAGGGGAGGGGGCACTGAA. Translated: CASRFSRGGGTE. The CDR3 as a whole reads CASRFSRGGGTEAFF.

On this clone: Read data end 3 residues before the CDR3 end; the end is taken from the germline J gene. The chain combines TRBV6-2 or TRBV6-3 with TRBJ1-2; TRBD1 agrees at 7 bases. This CDR3 has 15 amino acids. Germline V gives CDR1 MNHEY, CDR2 SVGEGT. The sequenced CDR3 bases are TGTGCCACTACGTCAGGGGGAAGGGTATCTATTGAC. This codes for CATTSGGRVSID. The full CDR3 sequence reads CATTSGGRVSIDYTF.

With respect to this clone: The DNA ends 3 residues before the CDR3 does, and the rest of the CDR3 is filled in from the germline J gene. V gene TRBV2 combines with J gene TRBJ1-2, with D possibly TRBD1 on 6 matching bases. This CDR3 has 14 amino acids. The germline gives CDR1 SNHLY, CDR2 FYNNEI. V dropped 6 bases and J dropped 1 base, with 12 bases sitting between them. The sequenced part of the CDR3 DNA is TGTGCCAGCAGCATGGACAGAGTTAACTATGGC. Protein: CASSMDRVNYG. The full CDR3 protein is CASSMDRVNYGYTF. Complete variable domain (other parts from reference TRBV2 and TRBJ1-2): EPEVTQTPSHQVTQMGQEVILRCVPISNHLYFYWYRQILGQKVEFLVSFYNNEISEKSEIFDDQFSVERPDGSNFTLKIRSTKLEDSAMYFCASSMDRVNYGYTFGSGTRLTVV.

As concerns this clone: The CDR3 end is not reached by the read, which stops 3 residues before it; the germline J gene fills it in. The rearrangement joins TRBV19 to TRBJ1-1; D unclear. V was cut by 3 bases and J by 1 base, with 6 bases left in between. The CDR3 spans 13 residues. The germline V gene encodes CDR1 LNHDA and CDR2 SQIVND (reference sequence). The DNA read from the CDR3 is TGTGCCAGTAGTATTTCAGGGAACACTGAA. It specifies CASSISGNTE. The CDR3 in its entirety is CASSISGNTEAFF.

CDR3 in amino acids: CASSLAPGGTGELFF. CDR3 DNA, as far as it was read: TGCGCCAGCAGCTTGGCCCCCGGCGGCACCGGGGAG. The V and J genes are TRBV5-1 and TRBJ2-2; D is undetermined. The DNA ends 3 residues before the CDR3 does, and the rest of the CDR3 is filled in from the germline J gene. This CDR3 comprises 15 residues. Germline CDR1 and CDR2: SGHRS and YFSETQ. V lost 0 bases and J lost 4, with 10 bases in between.

Turning to this clone: The read terminates 3 residues before the CDR3 end, so the remaining end is supplied by the germline J gene. V and J are TRBV7-9 and TRBJ2-6, with D perhaps matching TRBD2 (5 bases). V was shortened by 3 bases and J by 0 bases, with 6 bases between the two germline ends. Germline V gene sequence: CDR1 SEHNR, CDR2 FQNEAQ (reference sequence). The CDR3 contains 15 residues. Incomplete CDR3 DNA: TGTGCCAGCAGCTTCGACTACTCTGGGGCCAACGTC. Translation: CASSFDYSGANV. The CDR3 reads in full as CASSFDYSGANVLTF.

About this clone: The DNA ends 3 residues before the CDR3 does, and the rest of the CDR3 is filled in from the germline J gene. The chain uses TRBV11-2 and TRBJ1-2; 9 bases line up with TRBD1. CDR3 length equals 15 residues. CDR1 SGHAT and CDR2 FQNNGV come from the germline V gene. V gave up 2 bases and J gave up 7 bases; unmatched junction bases: 8. CDR3 region: CASSLPGDREGGYTF. CDR3 bases read: TGTGCCAGCAGCTTACCCGGGGACAGGGAGGGTGGC.

As concerns this clone: Read data end 3 residues before the CDR3 end; the end is taken from the germline J gene. This chain joins TRBV6-1 and TRBJ2-4; 10 bases match TRBD1. Germline CDR1 is MNHNS and CDR2 is SASEGT. CDR3 length equals 19 residues. Partial CDR3 DNA: TGTGCCAGCAGTGAAGCAGGGGGACAGGGGCTGCTCCCCTATTATGGT. Translated: CASSEAGGQGLLPYYG. The CDR3 as a whole reads CASSEAGGQGLLPYYGQYF.

With respect to this clone: The missing CDR3 end, 3 residues past where the read stops, is filled in from the germline J gene. V and J are TRBV20-1 and TRBJ2-5; 10 nucleotides agree with TRBD2. Germline loops: CDR1 DFQATT, CDR2 SNEGSKA (reference sequence). This CDR3 spans 15 amino acids. Trimming removed 3 bases from V and 5 bases from J; junction bases left unmatched: 9. The sequenced CDR3 bases are TGCAGTGCTAGTGGTCGGGCTAGCGGGGGTGAGACC. This translates into CSASGRASGGET. The entire CDR3 is CSASGRASGGETQYF.

Comment on this clone: The read terminates 3 residues ahead of where the CDR3 ends, so the germline J gene completes it. The V call is TRBV5-1, the J call TRBJ2-2; D may match TRBD1 or TRBD2 (5 bases each). Looked up from germline, CDR1 is SGHRS and CDR2 is YFSETQ. This CDR3 region has 16 residues. Incomplete CDR3 DNA: TGCGCCAGCAGCTGGAGGTCTGGCTCTGGGGCCAACGTG. It specifies CASSWRSGSGANV. The entire CDR3 is CASSWRSGSGANVLFF.

In the case of this clone: The read falls 3 residues short of the CDR3 end, and the missing part is taken from the germline J gene. The V and J genes are TRBV18 and TRBJ1-1; D unresolved. Germline V CDR1 and CDR2: KGHSH, LQKENI. The CDR3 extends over 13 amino acids. Trimming took off 3 bases at V and 5 bases at J, with 10 bases between the two ends. CDR3 region: CASSPIEGTEAFF. The sequenced CDR3 bases are TGTGCCAGCTCACCTATCGAGGGTACTGAA.

Concerning this clone itself: Sequencing ends 3 residues short of the CDR3 end; the germline J gene provides the rest. The chain links TRBV5-6 to TRBJ1-3; no definite D call. CDR3 length: 13 amino acids. In germline, CDR1 is SGHDT, CDR2 YYEEEE. The germline V and J ends were trimmed by 1 base and 2 bases, with 4 bases remaining between them. This chain's CDR3 is CASSLTAGNTIYF. The sequenced part of the CDR3 DNA is TGTGCCAGCAGCTTGACGGCTGGAAACACC. The full variable domain, with the rest looked up from reference TRBV5-6 and TRBJ1-3, is DAGVTQSPTHLIKTRGQQVTLRCSPKSGHDTVSWYQQALGQGPQFIFQYYEEEERQRGNFPDRFSGHQFPNYSSELNVNALLLGDSALYLCASSLTAGNTIYFGEGSWLTVV.

On this clone: From the germline J gene comes the end of the CDR3, since the read stops 3 residues before it. The rearrangement joins TRBV20-1 to TRBJ2-5; 12 nucleotides align to TRBD2. Germline V CDR1 and CDR2: DFQATT, SNEGSKA (reference sequence). This CDR3 is built from 14 residues. V dropped 7 bases and J dropped 5; count of bases not matched to a gene: 8. The chain's CDR3 is CSGLAGGRGETQYF. CDR3 DNA (partial): TGCAGTGGGCTAGCGGGAGGGAGAGGCGAGACC.

To note about this clone: The read terminates 3 residues before the CDR3 end, so the remaining end is supplied by the germline J gene. The chain recombines TRBV5-6 with TRBJ2-7; no definite D call. In germline, CDR1 is SGHDT, CDR2 YYEEEE. Trimming cost V 4 bases and J 2 bases, with 13 bases left between them. CDR3 length equals 14 residues. CDR3 sequence: CASSPLTTPYEQYF. CDR3 DNA, as far as it was read: TGTGCCAGCAGCCCATTAACGACACCCTACGAG.

Concerning this clone: The read ends 3 residues shy of where the CDR3 ends; the end is completed using the germline J gene. The chain links TRBV7-2 to TRBJ2-7, with a possible D match to TRBD1 (5 bases). The germline CDR1 and CDR2 sequences are SGHTA and FQGNSA. Trimming cost V 4 bases and J 3 bases, with 10 bases left between them. The CDR3 loop spans 13 amino acids. The CDR3 DNA, read in part, is TGTGCCAGCAGCTCAACAGGTTACTACGAG. This gives the protein CASSSTGYYE. Given in full, the CDR3 is CASSSTGYYEQYF.

Points on this clone: With the read ending 3 residues before the CDR3 end, the germline J gene is used to fill in that end. The chain employs TRBV5-5 and TRBJ1-2; 8 positions agree with TRBD1. The CDR3 has 13 amino acids. The germline V gene encodes CDR1 SGHKS and CDR2 YYEKEE (reference sequence). The sequenced CDR3 bases are TGTGCCAGCAGGTTTTCGGACAGGGACCGG. Its translation: CASRFSDRDR. The CDR3 in full is CASRFSDRDRYTF.

In regard to this clone: The read halts 3 residues ahead of the CDR3 end, with the missing end drawn from the germline J gene. The V call is TRBV7-9, the J call TRBJ2-7, with no clear D. There are 12 residues in the CDR3. Trimming removed 4 bases from V and 5 bases from J, with 9 bases in between. Germline values: CDR1 SEHNR, CDR2 FQNEAQ (reference sequence). The sequenced CDR3 bases are TGTGCCAGCAGCTCCCGGTTTAACGAG. It is translated as CASSSRFNE. The full CDR3 is CASSSRFNEQYF.

With respect to this clone: Read data end 3 residues before the CDR3 end; the end is taken from the germline J gene. The chain has TRBV5-1 and TRBJ1-2; 7 nucleotides match TRBD1. Germline V gene sequence: CDR1 SGHRS, CDR2 YFSETQ. Trimming took 0 bases from V and 5 from J; bases not matched to a gene: 7. The CDR3 extends over 15 amino acids. CDR3 DNA (partial): TGCGCCAGCAGCTTGGCCCCGGACAGGTTTTATGGC. Its translation: CASSLAPDRFYG. The CDR3, in full, reads CASSLAPDRFYGYTF.

On this clone: The CDR3 extends 3 residues past the end of the read, so its final part is completed from the germline J gene. The J gene is TRBJ2-5, the V gene TRBV20-1; possibly TRBD1 for D (5 bases). There are 16 residues in the CDR3. V was pared by 4 bases and J by 2 bases, with 20 bases between. The germline V gene encodes CDR1 DFQATT and CDR2 SNEGSKA (reference sequence). CDR3 bases read: TGCAGTGCTACCGCCTCAAGGCAGGGCCTGCAAGAGACC. This translates into CSATASRQGLQET. The whole CDR3 sequence is CSATASRQGLQETQYF.